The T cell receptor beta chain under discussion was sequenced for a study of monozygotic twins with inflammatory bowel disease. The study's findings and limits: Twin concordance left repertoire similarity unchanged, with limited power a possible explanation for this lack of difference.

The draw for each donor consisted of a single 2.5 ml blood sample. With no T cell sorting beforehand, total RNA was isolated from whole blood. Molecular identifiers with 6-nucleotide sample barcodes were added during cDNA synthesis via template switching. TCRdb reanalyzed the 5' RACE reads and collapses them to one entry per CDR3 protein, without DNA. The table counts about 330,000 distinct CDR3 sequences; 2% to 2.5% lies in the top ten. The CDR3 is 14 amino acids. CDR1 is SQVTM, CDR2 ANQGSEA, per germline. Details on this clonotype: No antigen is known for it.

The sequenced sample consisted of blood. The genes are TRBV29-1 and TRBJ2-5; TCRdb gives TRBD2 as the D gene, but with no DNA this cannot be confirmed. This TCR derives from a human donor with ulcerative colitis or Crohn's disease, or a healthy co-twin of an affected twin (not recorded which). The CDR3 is CSVPTSGGQETQYF.